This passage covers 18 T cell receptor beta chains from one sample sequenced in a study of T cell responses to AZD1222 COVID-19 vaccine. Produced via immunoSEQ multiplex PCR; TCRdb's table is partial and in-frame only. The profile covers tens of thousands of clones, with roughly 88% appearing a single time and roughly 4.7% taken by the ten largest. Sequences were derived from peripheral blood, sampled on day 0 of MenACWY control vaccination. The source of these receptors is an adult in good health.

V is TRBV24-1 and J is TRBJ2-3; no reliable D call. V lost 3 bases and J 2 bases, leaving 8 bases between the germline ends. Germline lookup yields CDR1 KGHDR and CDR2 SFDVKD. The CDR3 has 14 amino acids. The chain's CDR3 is CATSDPGPTDTQYF. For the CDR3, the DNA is TGTGCCACCAGTGATCCCGGTCCCACAGATACGCAGTATTTT.

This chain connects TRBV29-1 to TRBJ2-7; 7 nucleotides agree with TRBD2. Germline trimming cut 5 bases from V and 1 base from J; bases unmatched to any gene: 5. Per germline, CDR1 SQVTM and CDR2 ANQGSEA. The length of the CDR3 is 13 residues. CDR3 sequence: CSVYSGPSYEQYF. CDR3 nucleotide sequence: TGCAGCGTTTATAGCGGGCCTTCCTACGAGCAGTACTTC.

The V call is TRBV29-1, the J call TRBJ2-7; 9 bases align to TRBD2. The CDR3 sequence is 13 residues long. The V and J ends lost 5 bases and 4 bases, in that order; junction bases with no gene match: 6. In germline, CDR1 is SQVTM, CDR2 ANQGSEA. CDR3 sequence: CSVLLAGLYEQYF. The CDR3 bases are TGCAGCGTTTTACTAGCGGGTCTATACGAGCAGTACTTC.

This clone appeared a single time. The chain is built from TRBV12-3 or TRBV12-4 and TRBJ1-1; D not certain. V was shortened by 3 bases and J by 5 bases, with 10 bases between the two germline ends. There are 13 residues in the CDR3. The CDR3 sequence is CASSFNGRTEAFF. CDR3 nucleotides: TGTGCCAGCAGTTTCAACGGACGGACTGAAGCTTTCTTT.

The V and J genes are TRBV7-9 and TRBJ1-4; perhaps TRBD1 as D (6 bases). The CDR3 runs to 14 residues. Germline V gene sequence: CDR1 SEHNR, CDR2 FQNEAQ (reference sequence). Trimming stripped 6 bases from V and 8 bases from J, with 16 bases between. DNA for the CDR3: TGTGCCAGCAGACACAGGGAGGAGGGGGAAAAACTGTTTTTT. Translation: CASRHREEGEKLFF.

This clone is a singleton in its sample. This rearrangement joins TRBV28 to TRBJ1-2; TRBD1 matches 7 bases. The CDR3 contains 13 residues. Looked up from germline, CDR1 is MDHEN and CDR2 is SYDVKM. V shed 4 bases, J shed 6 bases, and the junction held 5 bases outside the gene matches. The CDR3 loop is CASSSGQADGYTF. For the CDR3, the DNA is TGTGCCAGCAGTTCTGGACAGGCTGATGGCTACACCTTC.

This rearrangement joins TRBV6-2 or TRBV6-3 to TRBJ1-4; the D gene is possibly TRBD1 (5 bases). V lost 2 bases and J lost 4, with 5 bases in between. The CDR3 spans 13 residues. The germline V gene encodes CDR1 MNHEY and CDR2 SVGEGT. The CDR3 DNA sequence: TGTGCCAGCAGTTACGGGGGTAATGAAAAACTGTTTTTT. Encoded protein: CASSYGGNEKLFF.

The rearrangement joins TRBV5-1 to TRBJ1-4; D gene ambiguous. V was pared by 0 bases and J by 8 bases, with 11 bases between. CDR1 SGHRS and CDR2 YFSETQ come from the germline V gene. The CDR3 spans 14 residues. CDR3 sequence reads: CASSLEGTKEKLFF. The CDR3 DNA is TGCGCCAGCAGCTTGGAGGGAACAAAGGAAAAACTGTTTTTT. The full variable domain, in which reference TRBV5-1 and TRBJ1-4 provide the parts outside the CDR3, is KAGVTQTPRYLIKTRGQQVTLSCSPISGHRSVSWYQQTPGQGLQFLFEYFSETQRNKGNFPGRFSGRQFSNSRSEMNVSTLELGDSALYLCASSLEGTKEKLFFGSGTQLSVL.

The DNA of the CDR3 is TGTGCCAGCTCACCTTCCGAGGGACAGGGGACGAACACCGGGGAGCTGTTTTTT. Its protein is CASSPSEGQGTNTGELFF. The chain recombines TRBV18 with TRBJ2-2; 10 positions match TRBD1. CDR1 and CDR2 (germline): KGHSH, LQKENI. The CDR3 contains 18 residues. With V trimmed by 3 bases and J by 0 bases, 7 bases remained unmatched.

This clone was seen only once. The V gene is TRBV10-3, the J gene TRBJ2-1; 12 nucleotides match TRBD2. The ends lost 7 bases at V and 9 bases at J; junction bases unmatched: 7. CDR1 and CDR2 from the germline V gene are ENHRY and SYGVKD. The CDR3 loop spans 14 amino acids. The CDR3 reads CAITLTSGRGEQFF. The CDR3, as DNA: TGTGCCATCACCTTGACTAGCGGGAGAGGTGAGCAGTTCTTC.

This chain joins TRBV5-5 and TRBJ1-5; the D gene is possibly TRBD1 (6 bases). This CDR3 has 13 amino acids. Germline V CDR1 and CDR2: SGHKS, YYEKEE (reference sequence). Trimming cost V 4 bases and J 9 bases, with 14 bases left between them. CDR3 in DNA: TGTGCCAGCAGCAGGTCGGACAGTGTGCCCCAGCATTTT. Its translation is CASSRSDSVPQHF.

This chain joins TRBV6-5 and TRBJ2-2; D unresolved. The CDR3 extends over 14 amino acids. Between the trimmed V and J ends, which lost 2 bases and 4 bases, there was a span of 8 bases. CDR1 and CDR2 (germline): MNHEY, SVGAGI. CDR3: CASSYESGTGELFF. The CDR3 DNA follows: TGTGCCAGCAGTTACGAGTCGGGCACCGGGGAGCTGTTTTTT.

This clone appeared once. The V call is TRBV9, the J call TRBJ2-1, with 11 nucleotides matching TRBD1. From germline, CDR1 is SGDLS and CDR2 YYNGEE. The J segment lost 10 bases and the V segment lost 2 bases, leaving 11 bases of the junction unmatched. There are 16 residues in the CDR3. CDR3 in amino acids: CASSVLMGQGDREQFF. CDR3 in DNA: TGTGCCAGCAGCGTTTTGATGGGACAGGGGGATAGGGAGCAGTTCTTC.

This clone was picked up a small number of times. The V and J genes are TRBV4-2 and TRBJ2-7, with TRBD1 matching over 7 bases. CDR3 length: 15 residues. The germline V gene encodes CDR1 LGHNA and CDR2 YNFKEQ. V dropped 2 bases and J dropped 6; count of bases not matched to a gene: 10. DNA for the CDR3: TGTGCCAGCAGCCAACTAGACAGGGTCGATTTCGAGCAGTACTTC. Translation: CASSQLDRVDFEQYF.

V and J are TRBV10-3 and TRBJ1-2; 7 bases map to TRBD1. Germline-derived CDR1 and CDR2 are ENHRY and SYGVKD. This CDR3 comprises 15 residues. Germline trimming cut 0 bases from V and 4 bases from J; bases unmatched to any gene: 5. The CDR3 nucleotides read TGTGCCATCAGTGAGTCGCCAGGGGGAGGCTATGGCTACACCTTC. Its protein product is CAISESPGGGYGYTF.

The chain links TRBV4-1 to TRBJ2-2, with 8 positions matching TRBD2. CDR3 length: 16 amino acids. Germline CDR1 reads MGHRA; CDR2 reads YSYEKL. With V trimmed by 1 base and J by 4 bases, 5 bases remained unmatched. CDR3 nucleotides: TGCGCCAGCAGCCAAGGAGCGGGAGTCGGCACCGGGGAGCTGTTTTTT. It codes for CASSQGAGVGTGELFF.

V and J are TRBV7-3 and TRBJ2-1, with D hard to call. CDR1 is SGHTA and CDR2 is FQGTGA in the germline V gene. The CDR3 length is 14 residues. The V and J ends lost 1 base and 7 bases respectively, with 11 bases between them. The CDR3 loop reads CASSLKYGRNEQFF. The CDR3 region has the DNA TGTGCCAGCAGCTTAAAATATGGGCGGAATGAGCAGTTCTTC. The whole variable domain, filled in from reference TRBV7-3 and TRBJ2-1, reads GAGVSQTPSNKVTEKGKYVELRCDPISGHTALYWYRQSLGQGPEFLIYFQGTGAADDSGLPNDRFFAVRPEGSVSTLKIQRTERGDSAVYLCASSLKYGRNEQFFGPGTRLTVL.

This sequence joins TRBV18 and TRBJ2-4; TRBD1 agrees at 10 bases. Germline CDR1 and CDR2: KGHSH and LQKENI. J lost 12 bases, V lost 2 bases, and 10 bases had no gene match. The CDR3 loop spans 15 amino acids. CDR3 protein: CASSPEAGTGDTQYF. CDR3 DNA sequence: TGTGCCAGCTCACCAGAGGCCGGGACAGGGGACACTCAGTACTTC. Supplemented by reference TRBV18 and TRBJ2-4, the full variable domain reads NAGVMQNPRHLVRRRGQEARLRCSPMKGHSHVYWYRQLPEEGLKFMVYLQKENIIDESGMPKERFSAEFPKEGPSILRIQQVVRGDSAAYFCASSPEAGTGDTQYFGAGTRLSVL.